This T cell receptor beta chain was obtained from a study of PD-L1 blockade in urothelial cancer. For the study at large: Blood samples contained a median about 150,000 T cells.

Time point noted: peripheral blood 6 weeks after treatment start. Repertoires were generated with immunoSEQ multiplex PCR, while TCRdb's copy carries only in-frame clones and drops some. The repertoire holds roughly 120,000 clones, with 75% to 90% as singletons. Per germline, CDR1 LGHNA and CDR2 YSLEER. The CDR3 consists of 15 residues. J lost 2 bases, V lost 6 bases, and 6 bases had no gene match. The sequencing used PBMCs, collected around atezolizumab (anti-PD-L1) treatment. The chain employs TRBV4-3 and TRBJ1-4, with 7 bases matching TRBD1. The receptor was derived from a man aged 55 to 69 with urothelial cancer. As DNA, the CDR3 is TGCGCCAGCAGTCCATCGGGACAGACTAATGAAAAACTGTTTTTT. Translated: CASSPSGQTNEKLFF.